This T cell receptor (beta chain) was profiled in a study of response to subunit inactivated influenza vaccine. Study findings and constraints: Authors suggested that a seasonal influenza vaccination recruits few new T cells each time.

Notes on this clonotype: The antigen is unknown.

TCRdb fed the RT-PCR reads into MiXCR, producing one record per CDR3 protein. The table includes about 520,000 distinct CDR3 sequences, approximately 7.2% detected once. CDR1 is DFQATT and CDR2 is SNEGSKA in the germline V gene (reference sequence). Trimming removed 6 bases at V and 9 bases at J, with 12 bases between. The CDR3 spans 11 residues. The clonotype comes from a man aged 45 to 75 who received an inactivated influenza vaccine. The sample in question was PBMCs from blood, obtained around 25 months after vaccination. This rearrangement joins TRBV20-1 to TRBJ2-1; D unclear. The CDR3 DNA follows: TGCAGTGCCGAACCATTTGGTGAGCAGTTCTTC. Translation gives CSAEPFGEQFF.